This entry concerns a single T cell receptor beta chain. Only a few counts were recorded for this clone. It has no known antigen specificity. No clone much larger than this one lies a single base away; base qualities are absent. TCRbeta CDR3 regions were amplified from genomic DNA by means of the immunoSEQ Assay, a bias-controlled multiplex PCR. Concerning the study's data processing: The number of nucleated cells in each sample was estimated by amplification of reference gene primers within the assay. Sequence reads were collapsed and filtered to measure the absolute abundance of every unique TCRbeta CDR3 rearrangement. For each sample, productive Simpson clonality was calculated as the square root of Simpson's diversity index across productive rearrangements. TCRdb took this table from immuneACCESS and kept in-frame rearrangements with V and J called. Such tables lack part of the clones; where checked against another copy, unresolved V genes explain under half of the gap, and the rest is unexplained. That table furnishes V, J and clone size, whereas the DNA furnished D and trimming. Present in this sample are hundreds of thousands of clones, about four fifths of which were seen just once. Together, the top ten hold roughly 8% of the sample.

CDR1 LGHDT and CDR2 YNNKEL were looked up in the germline V gene (reference sequence). Including the terminal cysteine and phenylalanine, the CDR3 comprises 14 residues. CDR3 DNA only is kept here, 42 bases in frame from base 1. V and J lose 1 base and 9 bases, and a span of 13 bases separates them. These data originate in a study of blood T cell repertoires in COVID-19 (dated by TCRdb to about 2020). About the study as a whole: The collaborator samples originated in the United States, Italy and Spain and spanned the acute and convalescent phases of COVID-19. The samples were drawn from the first 160 participants of the ongoing ImmuneRACE study and from 1,254 subjects provided by 6 global collaborators. Where available, HLA class I and class II types were taken from metadata supplied by the sample provider and were not determined by assay-based typing. A de-identified subject ID, COVID-19 status, age in years and sex were almost always included in the sample metadata. The dataset comprised deeply sampled blood TCRbeta repertoires from subjects exposed to, actively infected with, or recovered from COVID-19. A freely available public database, intended as a resource for researchers studying the immune response to SARS-CoV-2, is where the repertoires were released. The prospective study material was composed of cDNA or gDNA derived from T cells, B-cell-depleted T cells, or PBMCs.

At one collaborating source in Seattle, patients were enrolled during active infection and were followed longitudinally through the course of disease. Each collaborating institution followed its own protocols to collect whole blood in K2EDTA tubes. For TCRbeta analysis, collaborator samples were shipped as frozen whole blood, as isolated PBMCs, or as DNA extracted from either sample type. Study-wide conclusions, independent of this receptor: Clinical and demographic metadata were provided uncurated, with the amount varying by source and participant.

The sequence is built from TRBV3-1 (or the pseudogene TRBV3-2) and TRBJ2-1; the D segment could be TRBD1, given 5 matching bases. The material sequenced was peripheral blood. The sequence was collected from a woman aged 80 or over with COVID-19, enrolled during active disease. The DNA sequence follows: TGTGCCAGCAGCCAAGGTCAGGGTAGGGGTGAGCAGTTCTTC. The resulting protein is CASSQGQGRGEQFF.